These T cell receptor beta chains were read from a single sample in a study of beta chain features in type 1 diabetes. Profiled with immunoSEQ multiplex PCR; TCRdb holds only in-frame clones, not every one. The sample lists 350,000 or so clones; around a fifth were seen once. The source material was naive CD4+ T cells from blood. The receptors here all came from a woman aged 18-30 years in good health. The CDR3 runs from the conserved cysteine through the conserved F or W. Fields, in order: V gene, D gene, clone size, J gene, CDR3 DNA, CDR3 protein. A D gene is named only where the DNA matches it firmly. For some rows the clone size is stated as once, few or many, or as a class when expanded; others skip it.

v_call: TRBV7-2; d_call: TRBD2; clone_size: .; j_call: TRBJ2-3; cdr3_nt: TGTGCCAGCAGCTTAACTAGCGCTAGCACAGATACGCAGTATTTT; cdr3_aa: CASSLTSASTDTQYF
v_call: TRBV7-2; d_call: TRBD1; clone_size: .; j_call: TRBJ2-5; cdr3_nt: TGTGCCAGCAGTAACCGGGACAGGGGAGGAGAGACCCAGTACTTC; cdr3_aa: CASSNRDRGGETQYF
v_call: TRBV9; d_call: .; clone_size: few; j_call: TRBJ2-2; cdr3_nt: TGTGCCAGCAGCGTGGGTGGTGGGGGGGGCCGCACCGGGGAGCTGTTTTTT; cdr3_aa: CASSVGGGGGRTGELFF
v_call: TRBV29-1; d_call: .; clone_size: few; j_call: TRBJ2-3; cdr3_nt: TGCAGCGTTCAGCCGGGACTCAGCACAGATACGCAGTATTTT; cdr3_aa: CSVQPGLSTDTQYF
v_call: TRBV29-1; d_call: TRBD1; clone_size: .; j_call: TRBJ1-4; cdr3_nt: TGCAGCGCAAGGGACAGGGTAAATGAAAAACTGTTTTTT; cdr3_aa: CSARDRVNEKLFF
v_call: TRBV27; d_call: TRBD1; clone_size: few; j_call: TRBJ2-1; cdr3_nt: TGTGCCAGCAGGCCTCAGACAGGGCTGGTCTACAATGAGCAGTTCTTC; cdr3_aa: CASRPQTGLVYNEQFF
v_call: TRBV7-9; d_call: .; clone_size: few; j_call: TRBJ2-7; cdr3_nt: TGTGCCAGCAGCTCAAACGGACCGACAGTCGAGCAGTACTTC; cdr3_aa: CASSSNGPTVEQYF
v_call: TRBV29-1; d_call: TRBD1; clone_size: few; j_call: TRBJ1-1; cdr3_nt: TGCAGCGTCGGACAGGGGCAGAACACTGAAGCTTTCTTT; cdr3_aa: CSVGQGQNTEAFF
v_call: TRBV7-8; d_call: TRBD1; clone_size: .; j_call: TRBJ1-6; cdr3_nt: TGTGCCAGCAGCCCCGGCCTCCTCCCGGGACAGATTAATTCACCCCTCCACTTT; cdr3_aa: CASSPGLLPGQINSPLHF
v_call: TRBV5-1; d_call: TRBD2; clone_size: .; j_call: TRBJ2-5; cdr3_nt: TGCGCCAGCAGCCCTGGGACTAGCGGGGAAGAGACCCAGTACTTC; cdr3_aa: CASSPGTSGEETQYF
v_call: TRBV30; d_call: TRBD1; clone_size: few; j_call: TRBJ2-5; cdr3_nt: TGTGCCTGGGCAGGGGGCGGGGAGACCCAGTACTTC; cdr3_aa: CAWAGGGETQYF